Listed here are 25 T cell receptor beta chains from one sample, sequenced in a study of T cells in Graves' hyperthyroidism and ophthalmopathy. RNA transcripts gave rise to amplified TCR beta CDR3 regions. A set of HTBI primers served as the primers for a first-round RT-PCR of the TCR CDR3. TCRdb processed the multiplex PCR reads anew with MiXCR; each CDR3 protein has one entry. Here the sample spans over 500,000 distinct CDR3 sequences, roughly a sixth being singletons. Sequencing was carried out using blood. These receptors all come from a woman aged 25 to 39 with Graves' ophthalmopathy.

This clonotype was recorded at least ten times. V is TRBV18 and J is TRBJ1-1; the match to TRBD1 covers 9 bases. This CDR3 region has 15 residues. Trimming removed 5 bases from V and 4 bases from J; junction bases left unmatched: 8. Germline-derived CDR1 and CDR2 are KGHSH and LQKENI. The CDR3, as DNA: TGTGCCAGCTCAGCACGTACAGGGGGCCTCACTGAAGCTTTCTTT. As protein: CASSARTGGLTEAFF.

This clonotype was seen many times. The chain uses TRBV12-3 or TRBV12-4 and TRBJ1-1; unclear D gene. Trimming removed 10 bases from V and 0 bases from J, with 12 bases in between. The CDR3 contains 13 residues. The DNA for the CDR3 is TGTGCCACCAAACACAGTCTGAACACTGAAGCTTTCTTT. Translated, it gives CATKHSLNTEAFF.

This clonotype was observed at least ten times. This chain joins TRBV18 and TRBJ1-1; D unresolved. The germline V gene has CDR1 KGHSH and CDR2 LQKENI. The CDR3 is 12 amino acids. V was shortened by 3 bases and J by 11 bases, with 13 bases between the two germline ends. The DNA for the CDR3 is TGTGCCAGCTCACCGGTGGACCCGATGGCTTTCTTT. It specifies CASSPVDPMAFF.

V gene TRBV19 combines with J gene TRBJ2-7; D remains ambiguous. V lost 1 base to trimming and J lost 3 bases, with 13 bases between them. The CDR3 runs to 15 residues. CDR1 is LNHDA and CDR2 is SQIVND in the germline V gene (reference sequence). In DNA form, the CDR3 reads TGTGCCAGTAGTATAGCAGCCGGGCCGATCTACGAGCAGTACTTC. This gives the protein CASSIAAGPIYEQYF.

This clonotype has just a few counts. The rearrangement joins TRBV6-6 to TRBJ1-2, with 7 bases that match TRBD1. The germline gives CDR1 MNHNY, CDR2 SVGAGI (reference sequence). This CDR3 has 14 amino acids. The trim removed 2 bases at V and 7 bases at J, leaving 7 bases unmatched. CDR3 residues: CASSYRGPHGGYTF. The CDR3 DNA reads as TGTGCCAGCAGTTACAGGGGGCCGCACGGTGGCTACACCTTC.

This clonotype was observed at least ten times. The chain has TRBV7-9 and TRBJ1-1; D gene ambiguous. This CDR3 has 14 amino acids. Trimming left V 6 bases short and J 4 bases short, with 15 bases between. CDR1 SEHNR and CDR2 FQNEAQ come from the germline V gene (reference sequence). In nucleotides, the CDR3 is TGTGCCAGCAGTGCGGCCCCGACTGGCACTGAAGCTTTCTTT. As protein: CASSAAPTGTEAFF.

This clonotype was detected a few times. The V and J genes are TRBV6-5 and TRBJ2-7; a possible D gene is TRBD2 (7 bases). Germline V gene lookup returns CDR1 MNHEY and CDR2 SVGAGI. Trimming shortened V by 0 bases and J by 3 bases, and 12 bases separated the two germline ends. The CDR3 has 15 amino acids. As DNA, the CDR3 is TGTGCCAGCAGTTACTCGGCGGGGGCGGACTACGAGCAGTACTTC. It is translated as CASSYSAGADYEQYF.

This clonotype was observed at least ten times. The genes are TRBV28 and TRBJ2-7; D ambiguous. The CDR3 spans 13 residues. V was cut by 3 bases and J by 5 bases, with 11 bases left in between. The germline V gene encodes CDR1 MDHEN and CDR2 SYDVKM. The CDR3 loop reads CASSFKGFDEQYF. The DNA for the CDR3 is TGTGCCAGCAGTTTTAAGGGATTCGACGAGCAGTACTTC. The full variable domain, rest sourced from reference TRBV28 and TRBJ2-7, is DVKVTQSSRYLVKRTGEKVFLECVQDMDHENMFWYRQDPGLGLRLIYFSYDVKMKEKGDIPEGYSVSREKKERFSLILESASTNQTSMYLCASSFKGFDEQYFGPGTRLTVT.

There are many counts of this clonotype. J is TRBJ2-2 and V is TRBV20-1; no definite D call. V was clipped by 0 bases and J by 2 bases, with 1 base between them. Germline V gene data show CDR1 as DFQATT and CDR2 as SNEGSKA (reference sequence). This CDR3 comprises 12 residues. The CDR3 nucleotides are TGCAGTGCTAGAGAAAACACCGGGGAGCTGTTTTTT. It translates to CSARENTGELFF.

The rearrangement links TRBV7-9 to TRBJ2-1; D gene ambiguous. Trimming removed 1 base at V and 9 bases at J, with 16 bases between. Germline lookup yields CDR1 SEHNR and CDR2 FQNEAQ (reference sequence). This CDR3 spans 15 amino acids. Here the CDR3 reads CASSLVRGASVEQFF. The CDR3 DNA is TGTGCCAGCAGCTTAGTACGAGGCGCATCGGTTGAGCAGTTCTTC.

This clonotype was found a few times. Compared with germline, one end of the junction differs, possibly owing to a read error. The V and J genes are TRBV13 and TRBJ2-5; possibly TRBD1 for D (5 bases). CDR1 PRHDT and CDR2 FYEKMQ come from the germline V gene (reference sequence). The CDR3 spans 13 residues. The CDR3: CASSLGTDLSFNF. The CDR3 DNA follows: TGTGCCAGCAGCTTAGGGACAGACCTCTCCTTCAACTTC.

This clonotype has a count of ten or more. CDR3 sequence: CAWGLSWSSYEQYF. As DNA, the CDR3 is TGTGCCTGGGGACTTTCCTGGTCCTCCTACGAGCAGTACTTC. The chain has TRBV30 and TRBJ2-7; possibly TRBD2 for D (5 bases). The CDR3 is 14 amino acids. Per the germline V gene, CDR1 is GTSNPN and CDR2 is SVGIG (reference sequence). Trimming took 5 bases from V and 0 from J, leaving 14 bases between them.

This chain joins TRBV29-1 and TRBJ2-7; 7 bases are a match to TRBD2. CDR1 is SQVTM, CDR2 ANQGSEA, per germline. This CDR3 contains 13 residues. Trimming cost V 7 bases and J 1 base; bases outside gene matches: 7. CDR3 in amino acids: CSAGGGGSYEQYF. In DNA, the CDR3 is TGCAGCGCTGGGGGGGGAGGATCCTACGAGCAGTACTTC.

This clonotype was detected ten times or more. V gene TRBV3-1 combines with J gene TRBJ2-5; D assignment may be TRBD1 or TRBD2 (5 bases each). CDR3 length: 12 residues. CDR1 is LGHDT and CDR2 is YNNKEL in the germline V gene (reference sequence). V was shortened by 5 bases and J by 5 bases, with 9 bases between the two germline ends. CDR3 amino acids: CASSMGRETQYF. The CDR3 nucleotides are TGTGCCAGCAGCATGGGACGTGAGACCCAGTACTTC.

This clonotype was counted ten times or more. The CDR3 spells CAISDKGLADGDTQYF. In DNA, the CDR3 is TGTGCCATCAGTGATAAAGGGCTAGCGGACGGGGATACGCAGTATTTT. The genes are TRBV10-3 and TRBJ2-3, with 7 bases lining up with TRBD2. The CDR3 has 16 residues. Germline V gene lookup returns CDR1 ENHRY and CDR2 SYGVKD. J gave up 6 bases and V 3 bases, and 12 bases lay outside the gene matches.

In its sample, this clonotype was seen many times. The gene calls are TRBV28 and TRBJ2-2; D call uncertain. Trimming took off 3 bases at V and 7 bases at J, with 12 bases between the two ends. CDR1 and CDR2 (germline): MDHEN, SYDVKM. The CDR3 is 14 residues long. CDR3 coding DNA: TGTGCCAGCAGTTTGTCGCCAGAAGACGGGGAGCTGTTTTTT. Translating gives CASSLSPEDGELFF.

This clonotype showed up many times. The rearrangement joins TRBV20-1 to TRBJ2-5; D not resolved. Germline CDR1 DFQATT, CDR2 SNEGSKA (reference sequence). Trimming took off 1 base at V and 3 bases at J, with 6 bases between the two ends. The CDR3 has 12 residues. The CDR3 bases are TGCAGTGCTAGAGCCCCCGAAGAGACCCAGTACTTC. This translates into CSARAPEETQYF.

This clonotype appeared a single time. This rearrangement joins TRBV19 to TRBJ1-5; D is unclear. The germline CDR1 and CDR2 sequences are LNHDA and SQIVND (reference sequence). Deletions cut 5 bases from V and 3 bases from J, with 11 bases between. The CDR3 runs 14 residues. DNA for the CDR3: TGTGCCAGTAGTCGAGGACCAAACAATCAGCCCCAGCATTTT. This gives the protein CASSRGPNNQPQHF.

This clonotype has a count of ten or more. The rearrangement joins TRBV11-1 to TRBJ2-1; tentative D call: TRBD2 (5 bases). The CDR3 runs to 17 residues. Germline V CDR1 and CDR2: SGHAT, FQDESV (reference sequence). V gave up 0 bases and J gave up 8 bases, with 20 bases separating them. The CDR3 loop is CASSLAIGSSSLDEQFF. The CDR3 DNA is TGTGCCAGCAGCTTAGCTATTGGGAGTAGCTCATTGGATGAGCAGTTCTTC.

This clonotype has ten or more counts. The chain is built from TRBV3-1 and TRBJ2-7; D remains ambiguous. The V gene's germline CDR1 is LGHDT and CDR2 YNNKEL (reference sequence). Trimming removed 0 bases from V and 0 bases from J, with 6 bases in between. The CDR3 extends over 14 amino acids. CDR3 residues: CASSQDGYSYEQYF. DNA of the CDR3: TGTGCCAGCAGCCAAGATGGGTACTCCTACGAGCAGTACTTC.

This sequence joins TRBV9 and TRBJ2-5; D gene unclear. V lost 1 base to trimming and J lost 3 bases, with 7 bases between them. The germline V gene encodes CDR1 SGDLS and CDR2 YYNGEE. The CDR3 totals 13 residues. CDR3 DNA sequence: TGTGCCAGCAGCGTACACGAGGAAGAGACCCAGTACTTC. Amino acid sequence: CASSVHEEETQYF. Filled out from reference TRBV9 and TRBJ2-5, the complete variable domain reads DSGVTQTPKHLITATGQRVTLRCSPRSGDLSVYWYQQSLDQGLQFLIQYYNGEERAKGNILERFSAQQFPDLHSELNLSSLELGDSALYFCASSVHEEETQYFGPGTRLLVL.

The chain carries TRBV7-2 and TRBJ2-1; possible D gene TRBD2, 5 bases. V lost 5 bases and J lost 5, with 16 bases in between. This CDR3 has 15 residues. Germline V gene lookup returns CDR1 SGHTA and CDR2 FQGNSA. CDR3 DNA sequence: TGTGCCAGCAGCCCACTACGGGGTACCCACAATGAGCAGTTCTTC. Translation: CASSPLRGTHNEQFF.

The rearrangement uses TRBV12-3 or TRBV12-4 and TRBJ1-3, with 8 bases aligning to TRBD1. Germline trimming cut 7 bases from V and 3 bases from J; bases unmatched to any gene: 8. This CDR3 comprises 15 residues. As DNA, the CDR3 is TGTGCCAGCACCGATACAGGGGGATATGGAAACACCATATATTTT. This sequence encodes CASTDTGGYGNTIYF.

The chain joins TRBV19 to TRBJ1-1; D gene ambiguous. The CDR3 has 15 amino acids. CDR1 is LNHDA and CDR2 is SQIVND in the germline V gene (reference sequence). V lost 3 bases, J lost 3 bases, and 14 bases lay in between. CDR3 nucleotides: TGTGCCAGTAGTATCTCGGGCCGTGGGGACACTGAAGCTTTCTTT. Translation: CASSISGRGDTEAFF.

This CDR3 is CASSSGRGGFNSGANVLTF. CDR3 sequence (DNA): TGCGCCAGCAGCTCGGGGCGGGGAGGGTTCAACTCTGGGGCCAACGTCCTGACTTTC. V usage is TRBV5-1 and J usage is TRBJ2-6, with 7 nucleotides matching TRBD2. The germline CDR1 and CDR2 sequences are SGHRS and YFSETQ. Trimming cost V 3 bases and J 0 bases; bases outside gene matches: 12. This CDR3 region has 19 residues.